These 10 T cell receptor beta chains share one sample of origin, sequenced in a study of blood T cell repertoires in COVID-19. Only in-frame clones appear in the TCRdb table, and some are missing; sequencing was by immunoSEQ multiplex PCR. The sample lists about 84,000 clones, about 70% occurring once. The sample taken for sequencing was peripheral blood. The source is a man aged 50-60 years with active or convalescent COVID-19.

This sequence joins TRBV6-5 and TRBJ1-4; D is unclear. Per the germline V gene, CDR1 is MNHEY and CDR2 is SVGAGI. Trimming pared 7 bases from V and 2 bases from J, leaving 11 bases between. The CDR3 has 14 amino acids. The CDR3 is CASKSPSTNEKLFF. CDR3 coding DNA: TGTGCCAGCAAGAGCCCCTCCACTAATGAAAAACTGTTTTTT.

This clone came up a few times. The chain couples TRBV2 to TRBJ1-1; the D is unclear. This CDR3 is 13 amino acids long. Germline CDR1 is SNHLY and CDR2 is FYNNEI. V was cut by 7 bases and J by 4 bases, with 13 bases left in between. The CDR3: CASTPLLSTEAFF. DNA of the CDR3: TGTGCCAGCACCCCCCTCCTGAGCACTGAAGCTTTCTTT.

Here the CDR3 DNA reads TGTGCCAGCAGTCCCCGGGACAGGGAAAATTCACCCCTCCACTTT. Its translation: CASSPRDRENSPLHF. This rearrangement joins TRBV27 to TRBJ1-6; TRBD1 aligns across 9 bases. With 5 bases clipped from V and 7 bases from J, the junction kept 6 bases outside the gene matches. In germline, CDR1 is MNHEY, CDR2 SMNVEV (reference sequence). The CDR3 totals 15 residues.

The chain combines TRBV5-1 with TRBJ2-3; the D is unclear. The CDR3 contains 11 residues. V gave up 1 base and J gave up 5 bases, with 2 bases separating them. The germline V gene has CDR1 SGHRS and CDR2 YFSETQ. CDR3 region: CASSLRDTQYF. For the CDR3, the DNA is TGCGCCAGCAGCTTGCGAGATACGCAGTATTTT.

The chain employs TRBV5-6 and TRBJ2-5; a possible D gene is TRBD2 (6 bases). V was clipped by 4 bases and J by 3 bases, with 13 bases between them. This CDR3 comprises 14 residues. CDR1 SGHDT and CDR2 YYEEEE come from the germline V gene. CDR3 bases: TGTGCCAGCAGCGCTTGGGGGGTAGAAGAGACCCAGTACTTC. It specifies CASSAWGVEETQYF.

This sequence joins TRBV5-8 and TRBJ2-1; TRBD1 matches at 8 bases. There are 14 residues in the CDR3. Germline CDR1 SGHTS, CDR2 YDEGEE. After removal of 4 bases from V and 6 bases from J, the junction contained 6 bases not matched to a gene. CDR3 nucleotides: TGTGCCAGCAGCCCCAGGACAGGGCGCAATGAGCAGTTCTTC. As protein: CASSPRTGRNEQFF.

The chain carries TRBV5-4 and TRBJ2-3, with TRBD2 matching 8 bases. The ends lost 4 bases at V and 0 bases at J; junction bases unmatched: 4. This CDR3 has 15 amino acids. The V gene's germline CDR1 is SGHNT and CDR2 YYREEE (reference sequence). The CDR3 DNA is TGTGCCAGCAGCCTTAGCGGGGTTAGCACAGATACGCAGTATTTT. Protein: CASSLSGVSTDTQYF.

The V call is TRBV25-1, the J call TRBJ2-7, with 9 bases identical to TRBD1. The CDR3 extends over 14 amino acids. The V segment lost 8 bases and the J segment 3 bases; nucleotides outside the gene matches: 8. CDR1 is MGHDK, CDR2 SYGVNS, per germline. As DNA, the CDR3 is TGTGCCAGCTCCAGGGGACAGGGAGACTACGAGCAGTACTTC. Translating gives CASSRGQGDYEQYF.

CDR3 sequence reads: CASRRGRGDEQYF. In DNA, the CDR3 is TGTGCCAGCAGACGGGGGAGGGGGGACGAGCAGTACTTC. V and J are TRBV6-5 and TRBJ2-7; D is perhaps TRBD2 (7 bases). Germline CDR1 MNHEY, CDR2 SVGAGI. The CDR3 runs to 13 residues. The germline V and J ends were trimmed by 6 bases and 5 bases, with 14 bases remaining between them.

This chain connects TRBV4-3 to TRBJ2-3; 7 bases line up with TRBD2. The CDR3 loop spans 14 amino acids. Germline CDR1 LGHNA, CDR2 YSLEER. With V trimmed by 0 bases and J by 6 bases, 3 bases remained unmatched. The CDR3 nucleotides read TGCGCCAGCAGCCAAGATCGGGGAGGGGATACGCAGTATTTT. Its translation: CASSQDRGGDTQYF.